This T cell receptor (beta chain) was profiled in a study of T-cell reconstitution after alpha-beta-depleted transplantation in children. Study-wide points: Surviving recipient T cells and thymic progenitors produced the high day-60 TCRbeta diversity seen in some patients. Newly made T cells mostly supplied T-cell counts and diversity one year after transplant. Reportedly, roughly two months post-transplant, alpha-beta T cells arose from several hundred expanded graft clones.

Preparation of the TCRbeta library involved a method that used unique molecular identifiers. A single record per CDR3 protein comes from TCRdb applying MiXCR to the PCR reads. The data show more than 500,000 distinct CDR3 sequences, about 10% seen once. This clonotype has a count of ten or more. Its specificity is not known. Unmatched junction bases numbered 4, after V lost 5 bases and J lost 7 bases. Per the germline V gene, CDR1 is SGHTA and CDR2 is FQGTGA. The CDR3 totals 13 residues. Specimen: PBMCs, mostly from graft donor cells, collected 180 days after TCRalphabeta/CD19-depleted stem cell transplant. V gene TRBV7-3 combines with J gene TRBJ1-5, with 8 bases aligning to TRBD1. The sequence derives from a female patient between 2 and 15 years old who had a stem cell transplant for aplastic anemia, so the T cells may come from the graft donor. In DNA form, the CDR3 reads TGTGCCAGCAGCACGGACAGGGCCCAGCCCCAGCATTTT. Residues: CASSTDRAQPQHF.